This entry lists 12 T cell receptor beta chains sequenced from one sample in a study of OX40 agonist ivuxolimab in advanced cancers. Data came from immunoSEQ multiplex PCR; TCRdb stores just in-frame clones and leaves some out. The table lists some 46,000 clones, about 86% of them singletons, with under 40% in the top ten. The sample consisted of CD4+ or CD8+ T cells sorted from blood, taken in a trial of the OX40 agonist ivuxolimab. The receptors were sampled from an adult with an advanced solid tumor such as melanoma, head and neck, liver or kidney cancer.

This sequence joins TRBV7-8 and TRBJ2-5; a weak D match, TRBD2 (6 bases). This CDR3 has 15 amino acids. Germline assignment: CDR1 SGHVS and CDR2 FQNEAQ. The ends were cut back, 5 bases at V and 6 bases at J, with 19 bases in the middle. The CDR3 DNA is TGTGCCAGCAGCCCGCGCGGGACCCCCGAACAGACCCAGTACTTC. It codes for CASSPRGTPEQTQYF. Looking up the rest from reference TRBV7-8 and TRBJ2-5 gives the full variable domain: GAGVSQSPRYKVAKRGQDVALRCDPISGHVSLFWYQQALGQGPEFLTYFQNEAQLDKSGLPSDRFFAERPEGSVSTLKIQRTQQEDSAVYLCASSPRGTPEQTQYFGPGTRLLVL.

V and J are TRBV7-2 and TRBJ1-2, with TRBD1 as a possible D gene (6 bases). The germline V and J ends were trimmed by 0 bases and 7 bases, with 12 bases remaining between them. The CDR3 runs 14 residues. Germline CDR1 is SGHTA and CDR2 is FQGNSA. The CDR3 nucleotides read TGTGCCAGCAGCTTAGCGGGGGGGGCGTCTGGCTACACCTTC. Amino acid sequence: CASSLAGGASGYTF.

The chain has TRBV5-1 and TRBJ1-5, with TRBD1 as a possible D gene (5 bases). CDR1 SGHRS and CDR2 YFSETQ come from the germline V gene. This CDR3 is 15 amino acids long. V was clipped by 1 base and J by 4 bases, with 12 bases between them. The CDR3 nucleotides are TGCGCCAGCAGCTTGTCTGGGCAGGGAAATCAGCCCCAGCATTTT. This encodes CASSLSGQGNQPQHF.

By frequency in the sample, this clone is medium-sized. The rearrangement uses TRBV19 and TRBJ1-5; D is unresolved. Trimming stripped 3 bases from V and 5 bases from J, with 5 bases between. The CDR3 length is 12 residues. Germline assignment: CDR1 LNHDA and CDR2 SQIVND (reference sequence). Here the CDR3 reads CASSIRDQPQHF. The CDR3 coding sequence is TGTGCCAGTAGTATCCGGGATCAGCCCCAGCATTTT.

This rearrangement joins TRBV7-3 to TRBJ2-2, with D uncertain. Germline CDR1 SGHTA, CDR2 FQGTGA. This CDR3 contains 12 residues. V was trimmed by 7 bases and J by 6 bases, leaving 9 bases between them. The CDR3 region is CASKDTPGELFF. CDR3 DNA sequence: TGTGCCAGCAAGGATACTCCCGGGGAGCTGTTTTTT. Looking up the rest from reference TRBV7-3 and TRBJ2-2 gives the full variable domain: GAGVSQTPSNKVTEKGKYVELRCDPISGHTALYWYRQSLGQGPEFLIYFQGTGAADDSGLPNDRFFAVRPEGSVSTLKIQRTERGDSAVYLCASKDTPGELFFGEGSRLTVL.

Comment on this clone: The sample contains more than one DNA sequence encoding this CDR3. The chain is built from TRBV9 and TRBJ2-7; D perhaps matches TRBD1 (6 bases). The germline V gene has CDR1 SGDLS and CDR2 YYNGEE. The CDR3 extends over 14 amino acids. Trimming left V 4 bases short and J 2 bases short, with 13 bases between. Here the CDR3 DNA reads TGTGCCAGCAGCACCCACGAGGGGGCCTACGAGCAGTACTTC. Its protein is CASSTHEGAYEQYF.

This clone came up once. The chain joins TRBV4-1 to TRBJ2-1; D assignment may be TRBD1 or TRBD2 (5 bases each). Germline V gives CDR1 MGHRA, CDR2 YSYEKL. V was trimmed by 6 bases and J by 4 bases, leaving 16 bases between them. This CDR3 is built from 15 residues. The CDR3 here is CASSHMVGAYNEQFF. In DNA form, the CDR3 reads TGCGCCAGCAGTCATATGGTCGGGGCGTACAATGAGCAGTTCTTC.

CDR3 in amino acids: CASSYSLATESQHF. CDR3 nucleotide sequence: TGTGCCAGCAGTTACTCTTTGGCCACTGAGTCCCAGCATTTT. The chain is built from TRBV6-6 and TRBJ1-5; D gene unclear. The germline V gene has CDR1 MNHNY and CDR2 SVGAGI (reference sequence). The CDR3 is made up of 14 amino acids. V dropped 0 bases and J dropped 11 bases, with 14 bases sitting between them.

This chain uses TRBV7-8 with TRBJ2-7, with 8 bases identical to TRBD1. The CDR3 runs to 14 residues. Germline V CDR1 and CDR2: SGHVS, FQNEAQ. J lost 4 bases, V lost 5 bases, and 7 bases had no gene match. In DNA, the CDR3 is TGTGCCAGCAGCCCGGGACAGGAAACATACGAGCAGTACTTC. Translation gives CASSPGQETYEQYF.

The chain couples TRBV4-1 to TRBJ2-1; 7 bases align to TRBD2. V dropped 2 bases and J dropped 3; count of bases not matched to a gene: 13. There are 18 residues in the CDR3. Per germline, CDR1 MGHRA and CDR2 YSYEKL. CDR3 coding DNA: TGCGCCAGCAGCCAAATCCCCTCCGGGACTAACAACTACAATGAGCAGTTCTTC. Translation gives CASSQIPSGTNNYNEQFF.

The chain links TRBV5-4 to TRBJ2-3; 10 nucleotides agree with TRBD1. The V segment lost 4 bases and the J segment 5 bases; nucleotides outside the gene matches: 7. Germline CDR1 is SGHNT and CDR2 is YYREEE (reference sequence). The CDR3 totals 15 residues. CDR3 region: CASSTDRGRGDTQYF. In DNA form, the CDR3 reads TGTGCCAGCAGCACCGACAGGGGGCGAGGAGATACGCAGTATTTT.

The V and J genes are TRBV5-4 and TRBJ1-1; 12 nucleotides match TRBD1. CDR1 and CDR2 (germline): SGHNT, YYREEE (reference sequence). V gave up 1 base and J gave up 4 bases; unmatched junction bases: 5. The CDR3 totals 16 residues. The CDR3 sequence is CASSLPGQGAPTEAFF. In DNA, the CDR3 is TGTGCCAGCAGCTTGCCGGGACAGGGGGCGCCCACTGAAGCTTTCTTT. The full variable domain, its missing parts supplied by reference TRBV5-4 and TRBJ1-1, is ETGVTQSPTHLIKTRGQQVTLRCSSQSGHNTVSWYQQALGQGPQFIFQYYREEENGRGNFPPRFSGLQFPNYSSELNVNALELDDSALYLCASSLPGQGAPTEAFFGQGTRLTVV.